The table lists the clone carrying this T cell receptor beta chain with a few counts. What it binds is unknown. The V gene lost 1 base and the J gene lost 3 bases, with 7 bases spanning the gap. CDR3 length: 13 amino acids. In germline, CDR1 is SGHVS, CDR2 FNYEAQ. This sample was included in a study of T cells in tumors after PD-1 blockade. Study-wide background: Patients had no prior checkpoint blockade, systemic immunosuppressants, or anti-cancer therapy within 4 weeks. During anti-PD-1 treatment, some patients continued daily vismodegib 150 mg. Overall study results and limits: Clonal replacement was seen across treatment, not between pre-treatment samples.

Only in-frame clones appear in the TCRdb table, and some are missing; sequencing was by immunoSEQ multiplex PCR. The sample carries a few thousand clones, around 70% recorded once. Genomic DNA template from tumor biopsies or peripheral blood, roughly 616 ng to 6,004 ng input. This rearrangement joins TRBV7-6 to TRBJ2-7; D uncertain. This sequence originates from a human donor with cutaneous squamous cell carcinoma. This specimen consisted of tumor tissue, obtained before anti-PD-1 treatment. The DNA for the CDR3 is TGTGCCAGCAGCTTAGGCGGAAACTACGAGCAGTACTTC. Amino acid sequence: CASSLGGNYEQYF.